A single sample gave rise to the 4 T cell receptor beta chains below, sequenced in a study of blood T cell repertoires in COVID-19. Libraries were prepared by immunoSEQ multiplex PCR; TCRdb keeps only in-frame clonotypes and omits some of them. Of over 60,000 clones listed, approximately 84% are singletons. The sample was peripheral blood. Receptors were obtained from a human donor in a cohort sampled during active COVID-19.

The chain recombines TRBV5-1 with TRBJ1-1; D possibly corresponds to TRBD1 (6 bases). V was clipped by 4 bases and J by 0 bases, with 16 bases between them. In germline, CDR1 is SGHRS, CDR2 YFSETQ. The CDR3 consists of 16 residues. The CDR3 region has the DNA TGCGCCAGCAGCCCTGGTGGGGGGGCCATGAACACTGAAGCTTTCTTT. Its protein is CASSPGGGAMNTEAFF. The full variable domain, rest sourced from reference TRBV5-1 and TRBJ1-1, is KAGVTQTPRYLIKTRGQQVTLSCSPISGHRSVSWYQQTPGQGLQFLFEYFSETQRNKGNFPGRFSGRQFSNSRSEMNVSTLELGDSALYLCASSPGGGAMNTEAFFGQGTRLTVV.

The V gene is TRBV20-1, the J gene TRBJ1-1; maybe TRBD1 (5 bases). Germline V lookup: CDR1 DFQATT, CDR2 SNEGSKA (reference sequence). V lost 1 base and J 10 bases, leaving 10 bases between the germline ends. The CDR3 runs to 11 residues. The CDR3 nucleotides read TGCAGTGCTAGAGGGGGGGGTTCAGCTTTCTTT. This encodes CSARGGGSAFF.

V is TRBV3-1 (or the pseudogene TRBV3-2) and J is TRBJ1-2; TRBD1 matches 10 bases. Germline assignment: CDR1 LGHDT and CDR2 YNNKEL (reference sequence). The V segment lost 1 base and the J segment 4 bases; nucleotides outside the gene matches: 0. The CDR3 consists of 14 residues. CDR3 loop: CASSQGQGAYGYTF. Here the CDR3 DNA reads TGTGCCAGCAGCCAAGGACAGGGGGCCTATGGCTACACCTTC.

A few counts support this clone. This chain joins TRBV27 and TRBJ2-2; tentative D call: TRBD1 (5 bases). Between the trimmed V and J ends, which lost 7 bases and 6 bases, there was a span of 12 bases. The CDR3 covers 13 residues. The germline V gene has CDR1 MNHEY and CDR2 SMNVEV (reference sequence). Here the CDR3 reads CASIAGWSGELFF. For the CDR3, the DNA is TGTGCCAGCATTGCAGGGTGGTCCGGGGAGCTGTTTTTT.